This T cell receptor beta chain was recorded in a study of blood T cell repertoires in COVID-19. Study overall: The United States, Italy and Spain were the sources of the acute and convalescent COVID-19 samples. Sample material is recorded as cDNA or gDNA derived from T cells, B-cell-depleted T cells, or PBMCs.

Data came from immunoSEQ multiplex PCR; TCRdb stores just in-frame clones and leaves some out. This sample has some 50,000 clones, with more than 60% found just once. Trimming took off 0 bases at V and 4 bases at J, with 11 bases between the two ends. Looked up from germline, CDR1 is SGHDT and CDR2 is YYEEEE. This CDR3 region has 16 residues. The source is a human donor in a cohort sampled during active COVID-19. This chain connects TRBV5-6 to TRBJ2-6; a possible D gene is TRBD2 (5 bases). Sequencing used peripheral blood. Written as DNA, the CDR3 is TGTGCCAGCAGCTTGGGAGGGTTCTCCGGGGCCAACGTCCTGACTTTC. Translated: CASSLGGFSGANVLTF. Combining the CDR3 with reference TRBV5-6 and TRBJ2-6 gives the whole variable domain DAGVTQSPTHLIKTRGQQVTLRCSPKSGHDTVSWYQQALGQGPQFIFQYYEEEERQRGNFPDRFSGHQFPNYSSELNVNALLLGDSALYLCASSLGGFSGANVLTFGAGSRLTVL.